A selection of T cell receptor beta chains follows, all from one sample in a study of human CD4 T cells and Enterobacteriaceae. Assay used: immunoSEQ multiplex PCR; TCRdb lists only in-frame clones, some missing. The data hold some 30,000 clones, with approximately 84% observed a single time. Input material: memory CD4+ T cells from blood. Source of these receptors: a human donor in good health. The CDR3 runs from the conserved cysteine through the conserved F or W. The order of the fields is J gene, D gene, CDR3 length, V gene, clone size, CDR3 DNA, CDR3 protein. D genes are given only for firm matches. Rows may omit the clone size; those that give it use once, few, many or a size class.

J gene: TRBJ2-3; D gene: .; CDR3 length: 14; V gene: TRBV5-4; clone size: few; CDR3 DNA: TGTGCCAGCAGCTTGGACACGGAATCCGATACGCAGTATTTT; CDR3 protein: CASSLDTESDTQYF
J gene: TRBJ1-5; D gene: TRBD1; CDR3 length: 15; V gene: TRBV10-3; clone size: .; CDR3 DNA: TGTGCCATCAGTGAGTCGGGACAGGGGGAACAGCCCCAGCATTTT; CDR3 protein: CAISESGQGEQPQHF
J gene: TRBJ2-7; D gene: .; CDR3 length: 17; V gene: TRBV7-5; clone size: .; CDR3 DNA: TGTGTCAGAAGCTTAGCGCGAACTAGCGGGAGGGCCTACGAGCAGTACTTC; CDR3 protein: CVRSLARTSGRAYEQYF
J gene: TRBJ1-3; D gene: .; CDR3 length: 15; V gene: TRBV6-1; clone size: .; CDR3 DNA: TGTGCCAGCAGGGTTGGGCTTCACTCTGGAAACACCATATATTTT; CDR3 protein: CASRVGLHSGNTIYF
J gene: TRBJ1-1; D gene: .; CDR3 length: 13; V gene: TRBV5-6; clone size: .; CDR3 DNA: TGTGCCAGCAGCTTTGGACAGAACACTGAAGCTTTCTTT; CDR3 protein: CASSFGQNTEAFF
J gene: TRBJ2-1; D gene: .; CDR3 length: 15; V gene: TRBV6-1; clone size: .; CDR3 DNA: TGTGCCAGCAGTGAAATGTCTAGCTCCTACAATGAGCAGTTCTTC; CDR3 protein: CASSEMSSSYNEQFF
J gene: TRBJ1-1; D gene: TRBD1; CDR3 length: 13; V gene: TRBV29-1; clone size: once; CDR3 DNA: TGCAGCGTGGGACAGGGAAGGAACACTGAAGCTTTCTTT; CDR3 protein: CSVGQGRNTEAFF
J gene: TRBJ2-5; D gene: TRBD2; CDR3 length: 17; V gene: TRBV11-2; clone size: .; CDR3 DNA: TGTGCCAGCAGCCCGACGGGGGGACTAGTTACAAGCGAGACCCAGTACTTC; CDR3 protein: CASSPTGGLVTSETQYF
J gene: TRBJ2-3; D gene: TRBD2; CDR3 length: 14; V gene: TRBV5-4; clone size: .; CDR3 DNA: TGTGCCAGCAGCTTATGGCTAGCGGTAGATACGCAGTATTTT; CDR3 protein: CASSLWLAVDTQYF
J gene: TRBJ2-7; D gene: TRBD1; CDR3 length: 16; V gene: TRBV19; clone size: .; CDR3 DNA: TGTGCCAGTAGTCCGACAGGGGATAGGGGTTCCTACGAGCAGTACTTC; CDR3 protein: CASSPTGDRGSYEQYF
J gene: TRBJ1-1; D gene: .; CDR3 length: 16; V gene: TRBV27; clone size: .; CDR3 DNA: TGTGCCAGCAGTTCCCGTCTGGGGGGGGTAGGCACTGAAGCTTTCTTT; CDR3 protein: CASSSRLGGVGTEAFF
J gene: TRBJ1-1; D gene: TRBD1; CDR3 length: 17; V gene: TRBV5-1; clone size: once; CDR3 DNA: TGCGCCAGCATCCCGGGAGGGTTGGGTGACAGGGGTACTGAAGCTTTCTTT; CDR3 protein: CASIPGGLGDRGTEAFF
J gene: TRBJ2-1; D gene: TRBD1; CDR3 length: 17; V gene: TRBV19; clone size: .; CDR3 DNA: TGTGCCAGTAGTACCACCAGGACAGGGGGCGTGGACAATGAGCAGTTCTTC; CDR3 protein: CASSTTRTGGVDNEQFF
J gene: TRBJ1-1; D gene: .; CDR3 length: 14; V gene: TRBV6-5; clone size: .; CDR3 DNA: TGTGCCAGCAGCCCCTCAGGGACGAACACTGAAGCTTTCTTT; CDR3 protein: CASSPSGTNTEAFF
J gene: TRBJ1-4; D gene: .; CDR3 length: 14; V gene: TRBV28; clone size: few; CDR3 DNA: TGTGCCAGCAGACGTGGGGGTTTCCTGGAAAAACTGTTTTTT; CDR3 protein: CASRRGGFLEKLFF
J gene: TRBJ1-3; D gene: .; CDR3 length: 15; V gene: TRBV7-2; clone size: .; CDR3 DNA: TGTGCCAGCAGCTTGGAGACAGGCTCTGGAAACACCATATATTTT; CDR3 protein: CASSLETGSGNTIYF
J gene: TRBJ2-5; D gene: .; CDR3 length: 15; V gene: TRBV6-1; clone size: .; CDR3 DNA: TGTGCCAGCAGTGAAGACGGAGGGGGCCAAGAGACCCAGTACTTC; CDR3 protein: CASSEDGGGQETQYF
J gene: TRBJ2-1; D gene: TRBD2; CDR3 length: 16; V gene: TRBV5-4; clone size: .; CDR3 DNA: TGTGCCAGCAGCCCTGGCACTAGCGGGGGGGGGAATGAGCAGTTCTTC; CDR3 protein: CASSPGTSGGGNEQFF
J gene: TRBJ2-1; D gene: .; CDR3 length: 16; V gene: TRBV4-2; clone size: .; CDR3 DNA: TGTGCCAGCAGCCAAGAAACCCTAGAGGCCTACAATGAGCAGTTCTTC; CDR3 protein: CASSQETLEAYNEQFF
J gene: TRBJ1-2; D gene: .; CDR3 length: 15; V gene: TRBV10-3; clone size: .; CDR3 DNA: TGTGCCATCAGTGTTAGTCTGGATGGGTACTATGGCTACACCTTC; CDR3 protein: CAISVSLDGYYGYTF
J gene: TRBJ2-3; D gene: .; CDR3 length: 15; V gene: TRBV5-6; clone size: few; CDR3 DNA: TGTGCCAGCAGCTTGGCCCTGGGGTTTACAGATACGCAGTATTTT; CDR3 protein: CASSLALGFTDTQYF
J gene: TRBJ1-1; D gene: .; CDR3 length: 14; V gene: TRBV6-1; clone size: once; CDR3 DNA: TGTGCCAGCTCCCTCGGGGGGGCGATCACTGAAGCTTTCTTT; CDR3 protein: CASSLGGAITEAFF
J gene: TRBJ1-5; D gene: TRBD1; CDR3 length: 17; V gene: TRBV27; clone size: .; CDR3 DNA: TGTGCCAGCAGTTTATTCGGGACAGCGATATTTGGGCAGCCCCAGCATTTT; CDR3 protein: CASSLFGTAIFGQPQHF
J gene: TRBJ1-6; D gene: TRBD1; CDR3 length: 19; V gene: TRBV5-5; clone size: .; CDR3 DNA: TGTGCCAGCAGCTTGGCCGGGACAGGGACCCGCTCCTATAATTCACCCCTCCACTTT; CDR3 protein: CASSLAGTGTRSYNSPLHF
J gene: TRBJ1-2; D gene: TRBD1; CDR3 length: 17; V gene: TRBV19; clone size: once; CDR3 DNA: TGTGCCAGTACCGATGTAGGGACAGGGAGCGAAAATGGTGGCTACACCTTC; CDR3 protein: CASTDVGTGSENGGYTF
J gene: TRBJ1-1; D gene: .; CDR3 length: 14; V gene: TRBV5-6; clone size: .; CDR3 DNA: TGTGCCAGCAGCCTGTTGGGGGAGAACACTGAAGCTTTCTTT; CDR3 protein: CASSLLGENTEAFF
J gene: TRBJ1-1; D gene: .; CDR3 length: 15; V gene: TRBV5-1; clone size: .; CDR3 DNA: TGCGCCAGCAGCTCTGAAGGGGCCCGGAACACTGAAGCTTTCTTT; CDR3 protein: CASSSEGARNTEAFF
J gene: TRBJ2-5; D gene: .; CDR3 length: 13; V gene: TRBV13; clone size: .; CDR3 DNA: TGTGCCAGCAGCTTAACCCTCCAAGAGACCCAGTACTTC; CDR3 protein: CASSLTLQETQYF
J gene: TRBJ1-1; D gene: .; CDR3 length: 14; V gene: TRBV12-5; clone size: .; CDR3 DNA: TGTGCTAGTGGTATTGCGACAGGCCCAACTGAAGCTTTCTTT; CDR3 protein: CASGIATGPTEAFF
J gene: TRBJ2-7; D gene: TRBD2; CDR3 length: 15; V gene: TRBV18; clone size: .; CDR3 DNA: TGTGCCAGCTCACCATACGCGGGAGGGCCGTACGAGCAGTACTTC; CDR3 protein: CASSPYAGGPYEQYF
J gene: TRBJ2-3; D gene: .; CDR3 length: 12; V gene: TRBV2; clone size: .; CDR3 DNA: TGTGCCAGCAGTGTGAGCACAGATACGCAGTATTTT; CDR3 protein: CASSVSTDTQYF
J gene: TRBJ1-1; D gene: .; CDR3 length: 15; V gene: TRBV9; clone size: once; CDR3 DNA: TGTGCCAGCAGCGTAGTCGGTGCGGGGGACACTGAAGCTTTCTTT; CDR3 protein: CASSVVGAGDTEAFF
J gene: TRBJ1-1; D gene: .; CDR3 length: 13; V gene: TRBV7-3; clone size: .; CDR3 DNA: TGTGCCAGCAGCTTTCACGGAAACACTGAAGCTTTCTTT; CDR3 protein: CASSFHGNTEAFF
J gene: TRBJ1-5; D gene: .; CDR3 length: 15; V gene: TRBV5-5; clone size: .; CDR3 DNA: TGTGCCAGCAGCTTTGCGGGCGGGGGAGGTCAGCCCCAGCATTTT; CDR3 protein: CASSFAGGGGQPQHF
J gene: TRBJ2-1; D gene: .; CDR3 length: 15; V gene: TRBV18; clone size: .; CDR3 DNA: TGTGCCAGCTCACCACCGCGGGGGCCCTTTCGGGAGCAGTTCTTC; CDR3 protein: CASSPPRGPFREQFF
J gene: TRBJ2-3; D gene: TRBD1; CDR3 length: 16; V gene: TRBV5-1; clone size: .; CDR3 DNA: TGCGCCAGCAGCTTGAGGGACAGGTTTAACACAGATACGCAGTATTTT; CDR3 protein: CASSLRDRFNTDTQYF
J gene: TRBJ2-1; D gene: .; CDR3 length: 13; V gene: TRBV6-5; clone size: .; CDR3 DNA: TGTGCCAGCAGAAACGGACCGGTCACTGAGCAGTTCTTC; CDR3 protein: CASRNGPVTEQFF
J gene: TRBJ2-5; D gene: .; CDR3 length: 13; V gene: TRBV18; clone size: .; CDR3 DNA: TGTGCCAGCTCACCACCCCCCCGACAGACCCAGTACTTC; CDR3 protein: CASSPPPRQTQYF
J gene: TRBJ1-5; D gene: TRBD1; CDR3 length: 17; V gene: TRBV19; clone size: .; CDR3 DNA: TGTGCCAGTAGCAGAGCTTCCGGGACAGGGGGCGCGCAGCCCCAGCATTTT; CDR3 protein: CASSRASGTGGAQPQHF
J gene: TRBJ2-1; D gene: TRBD2; CDR3 length: 15; V gene: TRBV6-5; clone size: .; CDR3 DNA: TGTGCCAGCAGCCTTTTTAGCGGGAGGTTCAATGAGCAGTTCTTC; CDR3 protein: CASSLFSGRFNEQFF
J gene: TRBJ1-1; D gene: TRBD1; CDR3 length: 18; V gene: TRBV11-1; clone size: .; CDR3 DNA: TGTGCCAGCAGCTTAGGAGCGGGTGACAGGGGGCGAAACACTGAAGCTTTCTTT; CDR3 protein: CASSLGAGDRGRNTEAFF
J gene: TRBJ1-1; D gene: .; CDR3 length: 15; V gene: TRBV11-2; clone size: .; CDR3 DNA: TGTGCCAGCAGCCCGAGGGTAGGGGGGGCATCTGAAGCTTTCTTT; CDR3 protein: CASSPRVGGASEAFF
J gene: TRBJ2-2; D gene: .; CDR3 length: 16; V gene: TRBV5-1; clone size: .; CDR3 DNA: TGCGCCAGCAGCTTGGGGACGGGAACGAACACCGGGGAGCTGTTTTTT; CDR3 protein: CASSLGTGTNTGELFF
J gene: TRBJ2-1; D gene: TRBD1; CDR3 length: 16; V gene: TRBV11-2; clone size: few; CDR3 DNA: TGTGCCAGCAGCCCCAGATTAGGACAGGGGGGCAATGAGCAGTTCTTC; CDR3 protein: CASSPRLGQGGNEQFF
J gene: TRBJ2-1; D gene: .; CDR3 length: 15; V gene: TRBV19; clone size: .; CDR3 DNA: TGTGCCAGTACAGGAGCGATGAGCTCCTACAATGAGCAGTTCTTC; CDR3 protein: CASTGAMSSYNEQFF
J gene: TRBJ1-3; D gene: .; CDR3 length: 16; V gene: TRBV9; clone size: few; CDR3 DNA: TGTGCCAGCAGCCCCGTTGGGAGCACGGTCGGAAACACCATATATTTT; CDR3 protein: CASSPVGSTVGNTIYF
J gene: TRBJ2-5; D gene: TRBD2; CDR3 length: 13; V gene: TRBV15; clone size: .; CDR3 DNA: TGTGCCACCAGCAGTGTCGGGGGGGAGACCCAGTACTTC; CDR3 protein: CATSSVGGETQYF
J gene: TRBJ1-1; D gene: TRBD1; CDR3 length: 14; V gene: TRBV29-1; clone size: .; CDR3 DNA: TGCAGCGTTGGGCCCGGGACAGCAAACACTGAAGCTTTCTTT; CDR3 protein: CSVGPGTANTEAFF
J gene: TRBJ2-1; D gene: TRBD2; CDR3 length: 16; V gene: TRBV10-3; clone size: .; CDR3 DNA: TGTGCCATCAGTAGCGGGGCGAACACTCCCTACAATGAGCAGTTCTTC; CDR3 protein: CAISSGANTPYNEQFF
J gene: TRBJ2-2; D gene: TRBD1; CDR3 length: 15; V gene: TRBV5-4; clone size: .; CDR3 DNA: TGTGCCAGCAGCTTAACAGGGGCGCCGAACGGGGAGCTGTTTTTT; CDR3 protein: CASSLTGAPNGELFF
J gene: TRBJ1-1; D gene: .; CDR3 length: 14; V gene: TRBV12-5; clone size: few; CDR3 DNA: TGTGCTAGTGGCCCACTCGGCCTGAACACTGAAGCTTTCTTT; CDR3 protein: CASGPLGLNTEAFF
J gene: TRBJ2-7; D gene: TRBD2; CDR3 length: 14; V gene: TRBV28; clone size: .; CDR3 DNA: TGTGCCAGCAGCCGACTAGCGGGAGTGTACGAGCAGTACTTC; CDR3 protein: CASSRLAGVYEQYF
J gene: TRBJ1-5; D gene: .; CDR3 length: 15; V gene: TRBV6-5; clone size: .; CDR3 DNA: TGTGCCAGCAGTTACTCGGCAGGGGATAATCAGCCCCAGCATTTT; CDR3 protein: CASSYSAGDNQPQHF
J gene: TRBJ1-1; D gene: .; CDR3 length: 13; V gene: TRBV28; clone size: .; CDR3 DNA: TGTGCCAGCAGTTTAGAGGAGAACACTGAAGCTTTCTTT; CDR3 protein: CASSLEENTEAFF
J gene: TRBJ2-1; D gene: TRBD2; CDR3 length: 14; V gene: TRBV19; clone size: .; CDR3 DNA: TGTGCCAGTAGCTCAGCGGGAGGGCCGAGTGAGCAGTTCTTC; CDR3 protein: CASSSAGGPSEQFF
J gene: TRBJ1-4; D gene: TRBD1; CDR3 length: 15; V gene: TRBV5-4; clone size: few; CDR3 DNA: TGTGCCAGCAGCGTCGGACAGGGAGATAATGAAAAACTGTTTTTT; CDR3 protein: CASSVGQGDNEKLFF
J gene: TRBJ1-4; D gene: .; CDR3 length: 14; V gene: TRBV4-1; clone size: .; CDR3 DNA: TGCGCCAGCAGCCGCTGGGGGACTAATGAAAAACTGTTTTTT; CDR3 protein: CASSRWGTNEKLFF
J gene: TRBJ2-3; D gene: .; CDR3 length: 12; V gene: TRBV11-3; clone size: .; CDR3 DNA: TGTGCCAGCAGCTTAGTGGCAGATACGCAGTATTTT; CDR3 protein: CASSLVADTQYF
J gene: TRBJ2-5; D gene: TRBD1; CDR3 length: 16; V gene: TRBV10-2; clone size: .; CDR3 DNA: TGCGCCAGCAGGCCGGCGCAGGGGGCTTCCCAAGAGACCCAGTACTTC; CDR3 protein: CASRPAQGASQETQYF